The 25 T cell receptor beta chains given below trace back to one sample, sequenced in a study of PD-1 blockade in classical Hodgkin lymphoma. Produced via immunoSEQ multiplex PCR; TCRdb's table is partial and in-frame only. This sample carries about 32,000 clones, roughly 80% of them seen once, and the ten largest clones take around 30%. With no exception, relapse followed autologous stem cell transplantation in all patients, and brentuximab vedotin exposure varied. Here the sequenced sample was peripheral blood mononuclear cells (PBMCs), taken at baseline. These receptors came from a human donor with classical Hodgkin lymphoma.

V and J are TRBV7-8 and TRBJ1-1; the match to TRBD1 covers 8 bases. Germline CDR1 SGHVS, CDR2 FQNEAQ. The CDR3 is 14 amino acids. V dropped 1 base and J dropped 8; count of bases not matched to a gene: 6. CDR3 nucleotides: TGTGCCAGCAGCTTAGGTGGGACAGGTTGGGAAGCTTTCTTT. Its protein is CASSLGGTGWEAFF.

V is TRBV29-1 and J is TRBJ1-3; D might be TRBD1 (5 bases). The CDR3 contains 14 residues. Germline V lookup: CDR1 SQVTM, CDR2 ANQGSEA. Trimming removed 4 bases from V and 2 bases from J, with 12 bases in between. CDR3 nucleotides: TGCAGCGTTGGGGGCGGTGATCCTGGAAACACCATATATTTT. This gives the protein CSVGGGDPGNTIYF.

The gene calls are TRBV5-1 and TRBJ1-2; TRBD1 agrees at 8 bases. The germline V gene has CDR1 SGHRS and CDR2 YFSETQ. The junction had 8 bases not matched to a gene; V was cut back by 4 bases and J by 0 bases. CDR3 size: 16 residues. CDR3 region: CASSKGQGLSNYGYTF. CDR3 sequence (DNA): TGCGCCAGCAGCAAAGGACAGGGCCTCTCTAACTATGGCTACACCTTC.

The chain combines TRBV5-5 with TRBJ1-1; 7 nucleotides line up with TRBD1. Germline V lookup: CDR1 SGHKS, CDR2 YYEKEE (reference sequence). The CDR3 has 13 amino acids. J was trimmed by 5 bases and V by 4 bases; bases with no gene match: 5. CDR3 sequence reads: CASSPTGSTEAFF. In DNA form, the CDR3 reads TGTGCCAGCAGCCCGACAGGGAGTACTGAAGCTTTCTTT.

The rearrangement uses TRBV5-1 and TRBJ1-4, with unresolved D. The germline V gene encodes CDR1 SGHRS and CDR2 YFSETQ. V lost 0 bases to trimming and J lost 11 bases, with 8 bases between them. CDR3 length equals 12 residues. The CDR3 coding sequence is TGCGCCAGCAGCTTGGAGAGCGAGAAACTGTTTTTT. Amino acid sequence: CASSLESEKLFF.

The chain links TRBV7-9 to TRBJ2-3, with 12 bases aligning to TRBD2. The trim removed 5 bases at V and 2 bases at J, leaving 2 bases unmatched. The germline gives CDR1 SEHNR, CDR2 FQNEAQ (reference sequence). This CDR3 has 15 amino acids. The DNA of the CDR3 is TGTGCCAGCAGCCCTAGCGGGGGGGCCACAGATACGCAGTATTTT. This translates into CASSPSGGATDTQYF.

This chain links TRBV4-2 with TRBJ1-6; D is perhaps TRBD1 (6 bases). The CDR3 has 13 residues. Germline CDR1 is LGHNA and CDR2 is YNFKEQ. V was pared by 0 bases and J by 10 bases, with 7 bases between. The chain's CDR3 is CASSQEGASPLHF. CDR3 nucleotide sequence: TGTGCCAGCAGCCAAGAGGGGGCCTCACCCCTCCACTTT.

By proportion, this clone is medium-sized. CDR3 nucleotide sequence: TGCGCCAGCAGCTTAGTCCGGCGAGACGAGCAGTACTTC. Translating it yields CASSLVRRDEQYF. The V and J genes are TRBV5-1 and TRBJ2-7; the D is unclear. V was cut by 2 bases and J by 5 bases, with 11 bases left in between. Germline V gives CDR1 SGHRS, CDR2 YFSETQ. This CDR3 is 13 amino acids long.

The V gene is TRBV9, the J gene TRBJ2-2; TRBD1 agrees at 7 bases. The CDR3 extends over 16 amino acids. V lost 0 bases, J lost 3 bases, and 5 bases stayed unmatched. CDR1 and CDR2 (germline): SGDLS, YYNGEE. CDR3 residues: CASSVGGQTYTGELFF. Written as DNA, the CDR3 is TGTGCCAGCAGCGTAGGGGGACAGACTTACACCGGGGAGCTGTTTTTT. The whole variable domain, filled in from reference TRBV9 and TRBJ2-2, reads DSGVTQTPKHLITATGQRVTLRCSPRSGDLSVYWYQQSLDQGLQFLIQYYNGEERAKGNILERFSAQQFPDLHSELNLSSLELGDSALYFCASSVGGQTYTGELFFGEGSRLTVL.

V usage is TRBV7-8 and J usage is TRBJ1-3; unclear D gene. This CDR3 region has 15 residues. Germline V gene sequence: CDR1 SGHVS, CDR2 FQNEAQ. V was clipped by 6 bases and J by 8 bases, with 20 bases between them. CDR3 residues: CASSPALERRDTIYF. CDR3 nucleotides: TGTGCCAGCAGTCCGGCGCTGGAAAGGCGAGACACCATATATTTT. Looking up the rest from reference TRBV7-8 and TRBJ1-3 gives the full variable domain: GAGVSQSPRYKVAKRGQDVALRCDPISGHVSLFWYQQALGQGPEFLTYFQNEAQLDKSGLPSDRFFAERPEGSVSTLKIQRTQQEDSAVYLCASSPALERRDTIYFGEGSWLTVV.

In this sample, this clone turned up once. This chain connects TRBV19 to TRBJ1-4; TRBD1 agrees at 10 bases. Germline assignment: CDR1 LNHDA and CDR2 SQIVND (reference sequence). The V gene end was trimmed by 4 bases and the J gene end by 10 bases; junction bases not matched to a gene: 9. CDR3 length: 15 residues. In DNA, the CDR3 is TGTGCCAGTAGTAGACAGGGGGCGCAAAGTGGAAAACTGTTTTTT. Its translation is CASSRQGAQSGKLFF.

The chain's CDR3 is CAWSDTMSPGGNNSPLHF. The CDR3 DNA reads as TGTGCCTGGAGCGACACCATGTCCCCGGGGGGCAATAATTCACCCCTCCACTTT. The gene calls are TRBV30 and TRBJ1-6, with a possible D match to TRBD1 (6 bases). Looked up from germline, CDR1 is GTSNPN and CDR2 is SVGIG (reference sequence). This CDR3 contains 18 residues. V lost 3 bases, J lost 5 bases, and 23 bases lay in between.

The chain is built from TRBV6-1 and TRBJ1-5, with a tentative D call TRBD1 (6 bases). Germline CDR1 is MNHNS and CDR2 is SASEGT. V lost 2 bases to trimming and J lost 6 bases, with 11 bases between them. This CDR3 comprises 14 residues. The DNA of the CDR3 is TGTGCCAGCAGTGAATACCGGGGGCCTCAGCCCCAGCATTTT. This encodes CASSEYRGPQPQHF.

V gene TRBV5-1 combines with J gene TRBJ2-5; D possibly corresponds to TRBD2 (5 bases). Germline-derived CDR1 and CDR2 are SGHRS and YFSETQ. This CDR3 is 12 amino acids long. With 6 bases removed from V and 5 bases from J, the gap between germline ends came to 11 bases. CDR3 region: CASTRDVETQYF. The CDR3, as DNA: TGCGCCAGCACTCGGGATGTCGAGACCCAGTACTTC.

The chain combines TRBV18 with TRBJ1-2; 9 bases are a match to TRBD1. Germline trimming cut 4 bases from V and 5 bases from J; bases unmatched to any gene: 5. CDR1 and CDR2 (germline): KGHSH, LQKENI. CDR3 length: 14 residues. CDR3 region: CASSRGQGTYGYTF. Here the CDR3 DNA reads TGTGCCAGCTCACGCGGACAGGGGACTTATGGCTACACCTTC.

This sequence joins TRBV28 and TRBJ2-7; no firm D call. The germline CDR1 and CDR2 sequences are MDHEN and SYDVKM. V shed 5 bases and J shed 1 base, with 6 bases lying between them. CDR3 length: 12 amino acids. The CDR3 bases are TGTGCCAGCAGTAGCACTTCCTACGAGCAGTACTTC. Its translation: CASSSTSYEQYF.

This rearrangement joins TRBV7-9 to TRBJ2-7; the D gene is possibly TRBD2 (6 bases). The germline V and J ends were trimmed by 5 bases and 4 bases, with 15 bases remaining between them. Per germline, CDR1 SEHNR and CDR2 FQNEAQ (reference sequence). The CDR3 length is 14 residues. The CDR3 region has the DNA TGTGCCAGCAGCGCCCCCGGGACTCCGTACGAGCAGTACTTC. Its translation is CASSAPGTPYEQYF.

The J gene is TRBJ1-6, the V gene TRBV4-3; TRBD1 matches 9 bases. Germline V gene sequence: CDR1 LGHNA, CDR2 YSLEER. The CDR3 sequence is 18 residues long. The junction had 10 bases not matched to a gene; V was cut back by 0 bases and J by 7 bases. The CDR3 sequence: CASSQDHRGLRFNSPLHF. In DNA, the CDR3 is TGCGCCAGCAGCCAAGATCACAGGGGGCTTAGGTTCAATTCACCCCTCCACTTT.

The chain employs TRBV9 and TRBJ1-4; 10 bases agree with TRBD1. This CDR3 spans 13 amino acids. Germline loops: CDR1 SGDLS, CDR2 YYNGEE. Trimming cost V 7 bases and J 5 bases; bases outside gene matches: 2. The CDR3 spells CASSTGGNEKLFF. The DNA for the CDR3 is TGTGCCAGCTCGACAGGGGGCAATGAAAAACTGTTTTTT.

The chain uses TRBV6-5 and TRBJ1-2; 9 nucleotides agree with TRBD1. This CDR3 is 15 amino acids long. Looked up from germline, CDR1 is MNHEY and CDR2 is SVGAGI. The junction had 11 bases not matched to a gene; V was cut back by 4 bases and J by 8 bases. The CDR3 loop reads CASSSTGTGRYGYTF. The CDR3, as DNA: TGTGCCAGCAGTTCGACCGGGACAGGGAGGTACGGCTACACCTTC.

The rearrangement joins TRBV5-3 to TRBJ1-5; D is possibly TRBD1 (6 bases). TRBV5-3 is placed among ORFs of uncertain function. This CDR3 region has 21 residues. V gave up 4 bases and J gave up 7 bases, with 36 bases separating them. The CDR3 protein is CARSTIQGLGPKGVVGQPQHF. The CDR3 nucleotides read TGTGCCAGAAGCACCATACAGGGTCTGGGTCCCAAGGGAGTCGTCGGGCAGCCCCAGCATTTT.

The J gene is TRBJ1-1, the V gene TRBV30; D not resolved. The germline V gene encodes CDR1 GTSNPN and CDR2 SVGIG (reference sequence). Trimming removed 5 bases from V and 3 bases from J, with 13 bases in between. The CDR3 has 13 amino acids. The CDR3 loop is CAWASTAYTEAFF. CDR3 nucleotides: TGTGCCTGGGCATCGACGGCGTACACTGAAGCTTTCTTT.

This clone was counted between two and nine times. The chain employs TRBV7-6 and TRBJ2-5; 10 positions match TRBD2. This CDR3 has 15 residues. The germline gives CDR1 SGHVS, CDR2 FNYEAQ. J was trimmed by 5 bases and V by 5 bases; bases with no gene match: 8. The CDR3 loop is CASSPLAGGLETQYF. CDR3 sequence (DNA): TGTGCCAGCAGCCCATTAGCGGGGGGATTGGAGACCCAGTACTTC.

CDR3 loop: CASSLEGYGYYGYTF. CDR3 nucleotides: TGTGCCAGCAGTTTGGAGGGTTACGGGTACTATGGCTACACCTTC. The chain carries TRBV27 and TRBJ1-2; D is unclear. Germline CDR1 MNHEY, CDR2 SMNVEV (reference sequence). The CDR3 is 15 residues long. Trimming removed 3 bases at V and 3 bases at J, with 14 bases between.

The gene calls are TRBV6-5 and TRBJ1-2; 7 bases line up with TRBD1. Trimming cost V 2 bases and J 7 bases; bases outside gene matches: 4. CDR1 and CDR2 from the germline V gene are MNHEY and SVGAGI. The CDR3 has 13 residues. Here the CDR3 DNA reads TGTGCCAGCAGTTACGACTACAGGGGTGGCTACACCTTC. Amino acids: CASSYDYRGGYTF.